Here is one T cell receptor (beta chain) with its context. The data were produced by immunoSEQ multiplex PCR, yet TCRdb's version contains in-frame clones alone and is incomplete. The table includes about 480,000 clones, 79% detected once. The data were obtained in a study of shared clonotypes between healthy human individuals. The CDR3 covers 16 residues. CDR1 and CDR2 from the germline V gene are LGHNA and YNFKEQ. The V gene end was trimmed by 1 base and the J gene end by 3 bases; junction bases not matched to a gene: 6. There were no recent acute infections or vaccinations among the donors, who were healthy HIV-negative adults.

The sample comprised PBMCs. V and J are TRBV4-2 and TRBJ1-2; 9 nucleotides line up with TRBD1. The receptor's source is a woman aged 40 to 50 in good health. Some clones in this sample may be carry-over from other donors' samples. CDR3 in DNA: TGTGCCAGCAGCCAAGCCCCCGACAGGGGGGACTATGGCTACACCTTC. It is translated as CASSQAPDRGDYGYTF.